Each of the 12 T cell receptor beta chains below was sequenced from the same sample in a study of beta chain features in type 1 diabetes. cDNA synthesis used the whole RNA isolate, giving expressed TCRB sequences. The method was immunoSEQ multiplex PCR; TCRdb's version includes in-frame clones alone and lacks a portion of them. The sample lists about 320,000 clones; 14% were seen once. Source material: central memory CD4+ T cells from blood. These receptors were taken from a young man in good health.

This clone was found a few times. This chain uses TRBV14 with TRBJ2-5; 7 nucleotides match TRBD1. V lost 3 bases and J lost 2; bases outside the gene matches: 3. This CDR3 region has 14 residues. Germline loops: CDR1 SGHDN, CDR2 FVKESK. The CDR3 DNA reads as TGTGCCAGCAGCCAGATGGGACAGCAAGAGACCCAGTACTTC. It is translated as CASSQMGQQETQYF.

This clone was detected only a few times. This sequence joins TRBV27 and TRBJ2-5; TRBD2 matches 7 bases. Germline values: CDR1 MNHEY, CDR2 SMNVEV (reference sequence). With 7 bases clipped from V and 5 bases from J, the junction kept 10 bases outside the gene matches. CDR3 length: 14 residues. The CDR3: CASTPEAGVETQYF. The CDR3 DNA reads TGTGCCAGCACCCCGGAGGCGGGGGTGGAGACCCAGTACTTC.

This clone was counted only a few times. The J gene is TRBJ1-4, the V gene TRBV11-3; D unresolved. Trimming left V 2 bases short and J 0 bases short, with 1 base between. The length of the CDR3 is 13 residues. Per the germline V gene, CDR1 is SGHNT and CDR2 is YENEEA. CDR3 in amino acids: CASSLSTNEKLFF. The DNA for the CDR3 is TGTGCCAGCAGCTTATCAACTAATGAAAAACTGTTTTTT.

The chain uses TRBV7-2 and TRBJ2-1; D not resolved. CDR3 length: 14 amino acids. Trimming pared 0 bases from V and 12 bases from J, leaving 15 bases between. CDR1 SGHTA and CDR2 FQGNSA come from the germline V gene. The CDR3: CASSLAFQLDTQFF. The CDR3 DNA sequence: TGTGCCAGCAGCTTAGCGTTCCAGCTCGATACGCAGTTCTTC.

The V and J genes are TRBV6-5 and TRBJ1-2; the D gene is possibly TRBD1 (6 bases). This CDR3 contains 14 residues. Germline V lookup: CDR1 MNHEY, CDR2 SVGAGI. Trimming removed 6 bases at V and 4 bases at J, with 15 bases between. CDR3 sequence reads: CASSDTGQIYGYTF. CDR3 coding DNA: TGTGCCAGCAGCGACACCGGACAGATCTATGGCTACACCTTC.

The V and J genes are TRBV27 and TRBJ2-7, with D perhaps matching TRBD2 (5 bases). Germline V CDR1 and CDR2: MNHEY, SMNVEV (reference sequence). The length of the CDR3 is 13 residues. V was shortened by 6 bases and J by 3 bases, with 12 bases between the two germline ends. Here the CDR3 DNA reads TGTGCCAGCAGAGCTGTCGGGAACTACGAGCAGTACTTC. Protein product: CASRAVGNYEQYF.

This clone has just a few counts. The chain joins TRBV6-5 to TRBJ1-3; a possible D gene is TRBD1 (5 bases). Germline-derived CDR1 and CDR2 are MNHEY and SVGAGI. V was shortened by 5 bases and J by 4 bases, with 15 bases between the two germline ends. The CDR3 is made up of 15 amino acids. The DNA of the CDR3 is TGTGCCAGCAGTCGACCCGGGGCGTCGGGAAACACCATATATTTT. This sequence encodes CASSRPGASGNTIYF.

This clone came up many times. The gene calls are TRBV7-2 and TRBJ2-7; no reliable D call. The germline V and J ends were trimmed by 5 bases and 4 bases, with 15 bases remaining between them. This CDR3 is 14 amino acids long. The germline CDR1 and CDR2 sequences are SGHTA and FQGNSA. CDR3 coding DNA: TGTGCCAGCAGCCCCATTCGTCTGGGATACGAGCAGTACTTC. Amino acid sequence: CASSPIRLGYEQYF.

Regarding this clone: Its ends do not fully match the called genes, so a read error is possible. The rearrangement joins TRBV30 to TRBJ1-1; D gene ambiguous. The CDR3 covers 11 residues. The germline CDR1 and CDR2 sequences are GTSNPN and SVGIG (reference sequence). CDR3 sequence: CAWSPRGQPQF. The CDR3 bases are TGTGCCTGGAGTCCCCGAGGGCAGCCTCAGTTT.

Concerning this clone itself: A junction end diverges from the germline sequence, so it may reflect a read error. The V call is TRBV7-9, the J call TRBJ1-5, with TRBD1 as a possible D gene (6 bases). The germline V gene encodes CDR1 SEHNR and CDR2 FQNEAQ (reference sequence). The CDR3 has 15 amino acids. This chain's CDR3 is CASSQDAGGNQPQHF. The CDR3 DNA reads TGCGCCAGCAGCCAAGATGCAGGGGGCAATCAGCCCCAGCATTTT. The entire variable domain, with the rest obtained from reference TRBV7-9 and TRBJ1-5, is as follows: DTGVSQNPRHKITKRGQNVTFRCDPISEHNRLYWYRQTLGQGPEFLTYFQNEAQLEKSRLLSDRFSAERPKGSFSTLEIQRTEQGDSAMYLCASSQDAGGNQPQHFGDGTRLSIL.

This clone appeared a few times. CDR3 residues: CASSLGQGATEAFF. The CDR3 DNA follows: TGTGCCAGCAGTTTGGGACAGGGGGCCACTGAAGCTTTCTTT. V gene TRBV27 combines with J gene TRBJ1-1; 12 nucleotides align to TRBD1. The CDR3 has 14 amino acids. Per the germline V gene, CDR1 is MNHEY and CDR2 is SMNVEV (reference sequence). After removal of 3 bases from V and 4 bases from J, the junction contained 0 bases not matched to a gene.

The V and J genes are TRBV6-5 and TRBJ1-4; D gene unclear. This CDR3 region has 14 residues. V was shortened by 4 bases and J by 3 bases, with 9 bases between the two germline ends. The V gene's germline CDR1 is MNHEY and CDR2 SVGAGI. The CDR3 region is CASSSFASNEKLFF. The CDR3 nucleotides are TGTGCCAGCAGTTCCTTCGCTTCTAATGAAAAACTGTTTTTT.